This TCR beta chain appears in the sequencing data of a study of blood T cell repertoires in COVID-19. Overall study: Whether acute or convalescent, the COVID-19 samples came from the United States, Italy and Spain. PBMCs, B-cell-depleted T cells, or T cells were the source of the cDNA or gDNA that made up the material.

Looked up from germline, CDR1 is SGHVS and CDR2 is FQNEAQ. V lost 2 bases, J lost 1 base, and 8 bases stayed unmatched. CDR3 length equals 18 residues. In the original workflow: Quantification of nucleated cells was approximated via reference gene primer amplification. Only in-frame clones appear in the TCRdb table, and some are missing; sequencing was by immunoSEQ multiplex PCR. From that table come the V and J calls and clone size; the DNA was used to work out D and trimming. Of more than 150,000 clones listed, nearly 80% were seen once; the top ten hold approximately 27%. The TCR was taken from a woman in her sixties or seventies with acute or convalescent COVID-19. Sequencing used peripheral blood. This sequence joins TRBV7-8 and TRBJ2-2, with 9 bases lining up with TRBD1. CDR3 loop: CASSLWAGTGKNTGELFF. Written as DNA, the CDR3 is TGTGCCAGCAGCTTATGGGCCGGGACAGGGAAGAACACCGGGGAGCTGTTTTTT.